Each of the 10 T cell receptor beta chains below was sequenced from the same sample in a study of blood T cells in healthy people across ages. Next came a second PCR, run for roughly 7 to 12 cycles, which used a sample-barcoded 5' primer along with a J-beta primer mix. A single record per CDR3 protein comes from TCRdb applying MiXCR to the 5' RACE reads. The profile shows about 1.8 million distinct CDR3 sequences, approximately 50% of them singletons. The sequenced sample was blood. All receptors come from a woman aged 40 to 50 in good health.

The rearrangement uses TRBV15 and TRBJ2-1; a possible D gene is TRBD2 (7 bases). Germline assignment: CDR1 LNHNV and CDR2 YYDKDF (reference sequence). Trimming removed 2 bases from V and 4 bases from J, with 12 bases in between. CDR3 length equals 15 residues. The chain's CDR3 is CATSRKGGGYNEQFF. Here the CDR3 DNA reads TGTGCCACCAGCAGAAAGGGGGGGGGATACAATGAGCAGTTCTTC.

This clonotype came up a few times. The chain is built from TRBV10-3 and TRBJ2-1; 11 bases fit TRBD2. In germline, CDR1 is ENHRY, CDR2 SYGVKD. The trim removed 0 bases at V and 8 bases at J, leaving 6 bases unmatched. The CDR3 loop spans 16 amino acids. The CDR3 DNA follows: TGTGCCATCAGTGAGTCATTACTAGCGGGGGACGATGAGCAGTTCTTC. Its translation: CAISESLLAGDDEQFF.

V and J are TRBV29-1 and TRBJ2-1, with 10 bases that match TRBD2. This CDR3 spans 15 amino acids. The V gene's germline CDR1 is SQVTM and CDR2 ANQGSEA. V was pared by 7 bases and J by 9 bases, with 15 bases of the junction left unmatched. The CDR3 DNA reads TGCAGCGCCCAACGAGGACTAGCGGCGAACAGTGAGCAGTTCTTC. Protein sequence: CSAQRGLAANSEQFF.

This clonotype was seen more than once but under ten times. The rearrangement links TRBV7-8 to TRBJ2-1, with D unclear. The germline gives CDR1 SGHVS, CDR2 FQNEAQ. This CDR3 spans 14 amino acids. V dropped 1 base and J dropped 7 bases, with 11 bases sitting between them. The CDR3 here is CASSLVGFGNEQFF. Here the CDR3 DNA reads TGTGCCAGCAGCTTAGTGGGGTTTGGGAATGAGCAGTTCTTC.

The rearrangement links TRBV20-1 to TRBJ2-1; 8 bases map to TRBD2. V dropped 6 bases and J dropped 5; count of bases not matched to a gene: 9. From germline, CDR1 is DFQATT and CDR2 SNEGSKA (reference sequence). The CDR3 covers 14 residues. In DNA form, the CDR3 reads TGCAGTGCCACCAGCGGGGGATACGACAATGAGCAGTTCTTC. It codes for CSATSGGYDNEQFF.

The rearrangement joins TRBV5-1 to TRBJ1-1; no definite D call. The CDR3 contains 16 residues. Germline CDR1 is SGHRS and CDR2 is YFSETQ. Deletions cut 3 bases from V and 0 bases from J, with 15 bases between. The CDR3 DNA is TGCGCCAGCAGCTCGGAGGTCCGCATAGTGAACACTGAAGCTTTCTTT. Translating gives CASSSEVRIVNTEAFF.

This clonotype was counted a few times. This chain uses TRBV11-2 with TRBJ2-5; 8 bases line up with TRBD1. The J call could be wrong; TRBJ2-7 is a better fit for the DNA end. Germline V gene data show CDR1 as SGHAT and CDR2 as FQNNGV. The CDR3 extends over 15 amino acids. CDR3 DNA sequence: TGTGCCAGCAGCTTCCGTACAGGGGGAAGCAACGAGCAGTACTTC. Translated, it gives CASSFRTGGSNEQYF.

The chain recombines TRBV20-1 with TRBJ2-5; 10 bases align to TRBD2. With 2 bases clipped from V and 2 bases from J, the junction kept 8 bases outside the gene matches. The CDR3 is 16 residues long. Germline V gene data show CDR1 as DFQATT and CDR2 as SNEGSKA (reference sequence). Here the CDR3 reads CSARFPSGGRQETQYF. In DNA form, the CDR3 reads TGCAGTGCTAGATTCCCTAGCGGGGGCCGTCAAGAGACCCAGTACTTC.

This chain joins TRBV11-2 and TRBJ2-4, with unresolved D. The J call may be in error: the DNA end matches TRBJ2-7 better. This CDR3 contains 15 residues. From germline, CDR1 is SGHAT and CDR2 FQNNGV. CDR3 residues: CASSLGAELPYEQYF. The CDR3 DNA sequence: TGTGCCAGCAGCTTAGGGGCAGAACTTCCCTACGAGCAGTACTTC.

This clonotype has a handful of counts. The chain couples TRBV27 to TRBJ2-7; no definite D call. This CDR3 has 14 residues. Germline CDR1 and CDR2: MNHEY and SMNVEV (reference sequence). V lost 3 bases, J lost 4 bases, and 13 bases lay in between. The CDR3 DNA is TGTGCCAGCAGTTTCCGGGCAGGCCAGTACGAGCAGTACTTC. Amino acid sequence: CASSFRAGQYEQYF.